What follows is one T cell receptor (beta chain) and its context. Its antigen is not known. Germline V CDR1 and CDR2: SGDLS, YYNGEE. The CDR3 extends over 15 amino acids. Trimming removed 1 base at V and 1 base at J, with 8 bases between. This record comes from a study of shared clonotypes between healthy human individuals. General study findings and limits: Enrolling few donors narrowed the genetic and exposure-history diversity that was represented. Some clonotypes were shared by all four sorted-subset donors, while others were not shared. The non-shared ones had lower generation probabilities than the shared ones.

There were only Caucasian adults among the donors, and all lived in Nashville, Tennessee. Sorted-subset replicate PCRs used 200 ng DNA, approximately 33,000 T cell genomes. Libraries were prepared by immunoSEQ multiplex PCR; TCRdb keeps only in-frame clonotypes and omits some of them. Counted here are 2 million to 2.5 million clones, almost 96% occurring once; the ten biggest clones make up roughly 0.13%. The sequence derives from a man aged 18 to 30 in good health. Sequencing was done on a sample of naive CD4+ T cells sorted from blood. Specified subset: CD45RA+ positively selected. The chain is built from TRBV9 and TRBJ1-4, with D unresolved. The DNA of the CDR3 is TGTGCCAGCAGCGTAACGGCGCTAACTAATGAAAAACTGTTTTTT. Its protein is CASSVTALTNEKLFF.